The 14 T cell receptor beta chains presented below share a single source sample, sequenced in a study of blood T cell repertoires in COVID-19. The table came from immunoSEQ multiplex PCR; TCRdb's copy has only in-frame clones and leaves some out. The profile covers nearly 300,000 clones, with about four fifths appearing a single time and over 1.1% taken by the ten largest. Source material: peripheral blood. These receptor sequences come from a human donor with COVID-19, enrolled during active disease. The donor label of this sample is uncertain.

The CDR3 loop is CASSLFVREGHSYEQYF. CDR3 nucleotide sequence: TGTGCCAGCAGCTTATTCGTGCGGGAGGGGCATTCCTACGAGCAGTACTTC. V is TRBV7-8 and J is TRBJ2-7; 9 nucleotides match TRBD2. Trimming took 2 bases from V and 1 from J; bases not matched to a gene: 9. CDR1 is SGHVS and CDR2 is FQNEAQ in the germline V gene. This CDR3 is built from 17 residues.

This chain joins TRBV5-1 and TRBJ2-1; D is unclear. This CDR3 has 15 residues. The ends were cut back, 6 bases at V and 6 bases at J, with 19 bases in the middle. In germline, CDR1 is SGHRS, CDR2 YFSETQ. This CDR3 reads CASKIMTTASNEQFF. The CDR3 region has the DNA TGCGCCAGCAAGATCATGACAACGGCTTCCAATGAGCAGTTCTTC.

A note on this clone: Its ends do not fully match the called genes, so a read error is possible. This chain connects TRBV7-7 to TRBJ2-1, with a possible D match to TRBD2 (6 bases). This CDR3 comprises 15 residues. Germline lookup yields CDR1 SSHAT and CDR2 FNYEAQ (reference sequence). CDR3 residues: CASSPTASRGNEQFF. CDR3 nucleotide sequence: TGTGCTAGCAGCCCCACGGCATCCCGGGGGAATGAGCAGTTCTTC.

This clone was observed a handful of times. The chain joins TRBV5-1 to TRBJ2-5, with 11 nucleotides matching TRBD2. The CDR3 totals 15 residues. CDR1 is SGHRS, CDR2 YFSETQ, per germline. Trimming at V came to 2 bases and at J to 3 bases, leaving 3 bases not matched to a gene. CDR3 region: CASSLSGLAEETQYF. As DNA, the CDR3 is TGCGCCAGCAGCTTATCGGGACTAGCGGAAGAGACCCAGTACTTC.

The chain is built from TRBV7-2 and TRBJ2-3; 8 bases map to TRBD2. The V and J ends lost 5 bases and 6 bases, in that order; junction bases with no gene match: 10. This CDR3 has 15 residues. Germline lookup yields CDR1 SGHTA and CDR2 FQGNSA. The CDR3 sequence: CASSPPGGYLDTQYF. Here the CDR3 DNA reads TGTGCCAGCAGCCCCCCGGGAGGGTATCTCGATACGCAGTATTTT.

Worth noting for this clone: This CDR3 is also generated by other DNA sequences in the sample. The chain links TRBV18 to TRBJ1-1; the match to TRBD1 covers 7 bases. This CDR3 comprises 13 residues. Trimming removed 2 bases from V and 3 bases from J; junction bases left unmatched: 0. CDR1 KGHSH and CDR2 LQKENI come from the germline V gene. The CDR3 loop is CASSPDRDTEAFF. CDR3 bases: TGTGCCAGCTCACCAGACAGGGACACTGAAGCTTTCTTT.

This rearrangement joins TRBV2 to TRBJ2-1, with 10 positions matching TRBD2. Germline CDR1 SNHLY, CDR2 FYNNEI. The CDR3 length is 16 residues. V lost 3 bases, J lost 0 bases, and 2 bases stayed unmatched. DNA of the CDR3: TGTGCCAGCAGTGATCGGACTAGCGGCTCCTACAATGAGCAGTTCTTC. This codes for CASSDRTSGSYNEQFF.

This chain connects TRBV30 to TRBJ1-5; D is ambiguous. The V gene lost 5 bases and the J gene lost 1 base, with 9 bases spanning the gap. The germline CDR1 and CDR2 sequences are GTSNPN and SVGIG (reference sequence). The CDR3 consists of 13 residues. The CDR3 reads CAWDGVSNQPQHF. The CDR3 DNA sequence: TGTGCCTGGGACGGGGTCAGCAATCAGCCCCAGCATTTT.

This rearrangement joins TRBV28 to TRBJ2-7, with TRBD2 matching over 14 bases. This CDR3 region has 17 residues. With V trimmed by 3 bases and J by 5 bases, 9 bases remained unmatched. Germline V gene sequence: CDR1 MDHEN, CDR2 SYDVKM. CDR3 sequence reads: CASSFPPGLAGVDEQYF. The CDR3 region has the DNA TGTGCCAGCAGTTTCCCTCCGGGACTAGCGGGAGTAGACGAGCAGTACTTC.

V and J are TRBV18 and TRBJ1-1, with 8 bases identical to TRBD1. This CDR3 is 17 amino acids long. Germline loops: CDR1 KGHSH, CDR2 LQKENI. Trimming cost V 4 bases and J 3 bases; bases outside gene matches: 13. In DNA form, the CDR3 reads TGTGCCAGCTCACGAATCAGGGGGCCCGCTGAGGACACTGAAGCTTTCTTT. It is translated as CASSRIRGPAEDTEAFF.

The chain joins TRBV5-1 to TRBJ2-7; TRBD2 is a possible D gene (6 bases). The V gene's germline CDR1 is SGHRS and CDR2 YFSETQ. V gave up 4 bases and J gave up 5 bases, with 16 bases separating them. The CDR3 length is 14 residues. CDR3 nucleotide sequence: TGCGCCAGCAGCAGCGGGCGACTAGGGAACGAGCAGTACTTC. It encodes CASSSGRLGNEQYF.

CDR3 amino acids: CASSLRSGRPSGNTIYF. The CDR3 DNA reads TGTGCCAGCAGTTTAAGGAGCGGCAGGCCCTCTGGAAACACCATATATTTT. The rearrangement joins TRBV28 to TRBJ1-3; no clear D. With 2 bases removed from V and 0 bases from J, the gap between germline ends came to 14 bases. The CDR3 has 17 amino acids. Germline CDR1 and CDR2: MDHEN and SYDVKM.

The chain carries TRBV30 and TRBJ2-7; the D gene is possibly TRBD2 (6 bases). The CDR3 has 17 residues. CDR1 GTSNPN and CDR2 SVGIG come from the germline V gene (reference sequence). Trimming removed 0 bases from V and 0 bases from J, with 18 bases in between. The CDR3 DNA reads as TGTGCCTGGAGTGTACCGGCCAGCGGGCTCAACTCCTACGAGCAGTACTTC. Encoded protein: CAWSVPASGLNSYEQYF.

The V and J genes are TRBV5-5 and TRBJ2-7; 10 nucleotides agree with TRBD2. This CDR3 comprises 14 residues. Trimming took 3 bases from V and 5 from J; bases not matched to a gene: 5. Germline CDR1 SGHKS, CDR2 YYEKEE (reference sequence). The CDR3 spells CASSWTGTSDEQYF. The CDR3 bases are TGTGCCAGCAGCTGGACCGGGACTAGCGACGAGCAGTACTTC.